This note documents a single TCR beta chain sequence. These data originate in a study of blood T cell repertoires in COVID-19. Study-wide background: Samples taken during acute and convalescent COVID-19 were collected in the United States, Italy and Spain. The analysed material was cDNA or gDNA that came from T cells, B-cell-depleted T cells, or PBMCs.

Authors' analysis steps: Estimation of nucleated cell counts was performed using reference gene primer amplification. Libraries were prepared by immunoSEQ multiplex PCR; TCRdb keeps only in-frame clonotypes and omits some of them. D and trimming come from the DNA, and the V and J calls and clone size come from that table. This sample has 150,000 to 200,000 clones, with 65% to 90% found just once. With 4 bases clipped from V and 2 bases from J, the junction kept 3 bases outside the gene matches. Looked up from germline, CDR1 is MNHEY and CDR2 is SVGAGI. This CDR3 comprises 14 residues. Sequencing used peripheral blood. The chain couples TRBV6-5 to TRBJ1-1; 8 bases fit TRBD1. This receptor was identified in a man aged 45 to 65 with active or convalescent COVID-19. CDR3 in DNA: TGTGCCAGCAGTTGGGACAGGAAAAACACTGAAGCTTTCTTT. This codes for CASSWDRKNTEAFF.